Listed here is a single TCR beta chain. These data are taken from a study of shared clonotypes between healthy human individuals. Several immunoSEQ plates received, in even portions, the genomic DNA of each subset. Data came from immunoSEQ multiplex PCR; TCRdb stores just in-frame clones and leaves some out. This sample yields more than 2 million clones, of which approximately 95% are seen a single time; around 0.13% belongs to the top ten. V lost 6 bases, J lost 7 bases, and 21 bases lay in between. CDR1 and CDR2 (germline): ENHRY, SYGVKD. CDR3 length: 15 amino acids. The rearrangement uses TRBV10-3 and TRBJ1-2; D gene ambiguous. The sequence derives from a man aged 18 to 30 in good health. Sequences were obtained from naive CD4+ T cells sorted from blood. The sample's subset: CD45RA+ positively selected. The CDR3 loop is CAIRATPSGEAGYTF. The CDR3 DNA sequence: TGTGCCATCAGGGCTACGCCGAGCGGGGAGGCTGGCTACACCTTC.